The clone carrying this T cell receptor (beta chain) was seen a few times. These data originate in a study of T cells after yellow fever vaccination. For TCR, cDNA came from 5'RACE template switching, which added a universal primer site and UMIs. TCRdb processed the 5' RACE reads anew with MiXCR; each CDR3 protein has one entry. Counted here are over 65,000 distinct CDR3 sequences, more than 10% occurring once; the ten biggest clones make up just under 25%. Study-level points and caveats: Post-booster repertoires again held most primary-vaccination clones (about 96% CD4, roughly 88% CD8). It was the secondary response that reached its peak faster, day 5 versus 15, but it was weaker. Bulk-population clonotypes that are abundant could appear as contaminants in FACS-sorted repertoires.

This CDR3 spans 15 amino acids. Germline CDR1 MGHDK, CDR2 SYGVNS. V lost 4 bases to trimming and J lost 5 bases, with 15 bases between them. The source is a young man who received the YFV17D yellow fever vaccine. Here the sequenced sample was CD8+ T cells not binding an NS4B(214-222) dextramer, sorted from PBMCs, taken roughly 20 days after the first yellow fever vaccination. V and J are TRBV25-1 and TRBJ2-1; a possible D gene is TRBD1 (6 bases). The DNA of the CDR3 is TGTGCCAGCAGTGGGTATGGACAGATCCACAATGAGCAGTTCTTC. Encoded protein: CASSGYGQIHNEQFF. Together with reference TRBV25-1 and TRBJ2-1, the CDR3 gives the full variable domain: EADIYQTPRYLVIGTGKKITLECSQTMGHDKMYWYQQDPGMELHLIHYSYGVNSTEKGDLSSESTVSRIRTEHFPLTLESARPSHTSQYLCASSGYGQIHNEQFFGPGTRLTVL.